Shown below are 19 T cell receptor beta chains from a single sample sequenced in a study of blood T cells in healthy people across ages. Primed by a sample-barcoded 5' primer and a J-beta primer mix, a second PCR proceeded for about 6 to 12 cycles. TCRdb passed the 5' RACE reads through MiXCR, listing each CDR3 protein once. Among about 1.6 million distinct CDR3 sequences listed, about 35% were seen once. Sequencing used blood. These receptor sequences come from a woman in her twenties or thirties in good health.

The chain is built from TRBV7-9 and TRBJ2-1, with 8 nucleotides matching TRBD1. This CDR3 is 14 amino acids long. CDR1 is SEHNR, CDR2 FQNEAQ, per germline (reference sequence). J gave up 5 bases and V 5 bases, and 5 bases lay outside the gene matches. The CDR3, as DNA: TGTGCCAGCAGCACGCGGACAGGGCACAATGAGCAGTTCTTC. It specifies CASSTRTGHNEQFF.

This rearrangement joins TRBV24-1 to TRBJ2-7; either TRBD1 or TRBD2 may fit D (5 bases each). V was pared by 4 bases and J by 6 bases, with 18 bases between. The CDR3 has 15 amino acids. CDR1 and CDR2 from the germline V gene are KGHDR and SFDVKD. CDR3 residues: CATSDPGTPESEQYF. The CDR3 DNA reads as TGTGCCACCAGTGACCCCGGGACCCCAGAATCCGAGCAGTACTTC.

The sample holds a few counts of this clonotype. The J gene is TRBJ2-1, the V gene TRBV12-5; 12 nucleotides line up with TRBD1. CDR1 is LGHNT and CDR2 is FRNRAP in the germline V gene. The CDR3 totals 16 residues. V shed 1 base, J shed 5 bases, and the junction held 3 bases outside the gene matches. The CDR3 DNA is TGTGCTAGTGGTTTGGGGGACAGGGGGCTGAACAATGAGCAGTTCTTC. Protein: CASGLGDRGLNNEQFF.

This chain uses TRBV4-2 with TRBJ1-4; tentative D call: TRBD1 (6 bases). The V gene lost 3 bases and the J gene lost 2 bases, with 16 bases spanning the gap. CDR3 length: 17 residues. Germline CDR1 and CDR2: LGHNA and YNFKEQ. In nucleotides, the CDR3 is TGTGCCAGCAGCCATATAACAGGGCCCGCGACTAATGAAAAACTGTTTTTT. Protein product: CASSHITGPATNEKLFF.

The sample holds a few counts of this clonotype. The chain recombines TRBV27 with TRBJ1-2, with TRBD1 as a possible D gene (6 bases). Germline lookup yields CDR1 MNHEY and CDR2 SMNVEV (reference sequence). The ends were cut back, 5 bases at V and 8 bases at J, with 18 bases in the middle. This CDR3 is 14 amino acids long. CDR3 DNA sequence: TGTGCCAGCAGTCTACAGGGAGATACGGGAGGCTACACCTTC. Translated, it gives CASSLQGDTGGYTF.

This clonotype turned up a few times. The chain recombines TRBV20-1 with TRBJ2-5; TRBD1 might be the D (6 bases). The CDR3 loop spans 13 amino acids. The V gene's germline CDR1 is DFQATT and CDR2 SNEGSKA (reference sequence). V lost 5 bases to trimming and J lost 4 bases, with 14 bases between them. The CDR3 is CSAPVRQVETQYF. For the CDR3, the DNA is TGCAGTGCTCCCGTGAGACAGGTAGAGACCCAGTACTTC.

The chain has TRBV27 and TRBJ1-1; D is perhaps TRBD1 (5 bases). V shed 0 bases and J shed 6 bases, with 11 bases lying between them. This CDR3 has 14 residues. Per germline, CDR1 MNHEY and CDR2 SMNVEV (reference sequence). The CDR3 nucleotides are TGTGCCAGCAGTTTATCTGGGGCGCGGGCTGAAGCTTTCTTT. Its translation: CASSLSGARAEAFF.

This clonotype was picked up a small number of times. V gene TRBV7-9 combines with J gene TRBJ2-5; TRBD1 matches 9 bases. The CDR3 consists of 17 residues. From germline, CDR1 is SEHNR and CDR2 FQNEAQ (reference sequence). The J segment lost 1 base and the V segment lost 3 bases, leaving 9 bases of the junction unmatched. The CDR3 reads CASSLGTGSRAQETQYF. DNA for the CDR3: TGTGCCAGCAGCTTGGGGACAGGGAGCCGGGCCCAAGAGACCCAGTACTTC.

This clonotype occurred many times. As DNA, the CDR3 is TGCAGTGCTAGCCTTCGGGACAGACTTGGCTACACCTTC. The encoded protein is CSASLRDRLGYTF. This chain uses TRBV20-1 with TRBJ1-2; 7 bases line up with TRBD1. This CDR3 region has 13 residues. The trim removed 3 bases at V and 7 bases at J, leaving 8 bases unmatched. Germline V gene sequence: CDR1 DFQATT, CDR2 SNEGSKA (reference sequence).

The rearrangement uses TRBV11-2 and TRBJ1-2, with a possible D match to TRBD1 (6 bases). In germline, CDR1 is SGHAT, CDR2 FQNNGV. V lost 0 bases and J lost 4, with 12 bases in between. The CDR3 totals 15 residues. Here the CDR3 DNA reads TGTGCCAGCAGCTTAGATGGCAGGGGAATCTATGGCTACACCTTC. Amino acids: CASSLDGRGIYGYTF.

The chain recombines TRBV5-5 with TRBJ2-7; D unclear. V shed 3 bases and J shed 0 bases, with 16 bases lying between them. This CDR3 spans 16 amino acids. The germline V gene encodes CDR1 SGHKS and CDR2 YYEKEE (reference sequence). The CDR3 region is CASSSVVTGPSYEQYF. The CDR3 DNA is TGTGCCAGCAGCTCTGTTGTAACCGGGCCCTCCTACGAGCAGTACTTC.

Note on this clonotype: A much larger clone differs by one base, so this may be a read error. This chain joins TRBV7-2 and TRBJ2-7, with unresolved D. Germline lookup yields CDR1 SGHTA and CDR2 FQGNSA. The CDR3 extends over 14 amino acids. CDR3 sequence reads: CASSLWGRTYGQYF. CDR3 DNA sequence: TGTGCCAGCAGCTTATGGGGTAGGACGTACGGGCAGTACTTC.

This clonotype was observed a few times. The chain joins TRBV20-1 to TRBJ2-7; unclear D gene. The CDR3 length is 13 residues. The germline V gene has CDR1 DFQATT and CDR2 SNEGSKA (reference sequence). Trimming removed 1 base at V and 7 bases at J, with 14 bases between. The CDR3 sequence is CSARVAGAWEQYF. The CDR3 bases are TGCAGTGCTAGAGTAGCCGGCGCCTGGGAGCAGTACTTC.

This clonotype has a handful of counts. The chain links TRBV12-3 or TRBV12-4 to TRBJ2-3; maybe TRBD2 (7 bases). The V end lost 7 bases, the J end lost 2 bases, and 19 bases lay between the germline ends. This CDR3 spans 16 amino acids. As DNA, the CDR3 is TGTGCCAGCACCCACCTAGGGCGGGGGCCCACAGATACGCAGTATTTT. This translates into CASTHLGRGPTDTQYF.

This chain connects TRBV15 to TRBJ2-5; maybe TRBD1 (7 bases). This CDR3 is built from 18 residues. CDR1 LNHNV and CDR2 YYDKDF come from the germline V gene (reference sequence). The V gene lost 0 bases and the J gene lost 11 bases, with 28 bases spanning the gap. The CDR3 protein is CATSRDPLGQRVSYAQYF. The DNA of the CDR3 is TGTGCCACCAGCAGAGATCCATTGGGACAGCGGGTGTCCTACGCGCAGTACTTC.

At least ten counts were recorded for this clonotype. The J gene is TRBJ2-7, the V gene TRBV4-2; D ambiguous. CDR3 size: 15 residues. The V end was cut by 0 bases, the J end by 0 bases, with 9 bases between. The germline V gene encodes CDR1 LGHNA and CDR2 YNFKEQ. The CDR3: CASSQEIGGSYEQYF. The DNA of the CDR3 is TGTGCCAGCAGCCAAGAGATAGGCGGCTCCTACGAGCAGTACTTC.

Worth noting for this clonotype: A much larger clone is a single base away; this may be a read error. V gene TRBV12-3 or TRBV12-4 combines with J gene TRBJ2-3; 8 bases align to TRBD2. CDR3 length: 16 residues. In DNA form, the CDR3 reads TGTGCCAGCAGTTTAGAAGCGGGAGTATCGACAGATGCGCAGTATTTT. It translates to CASSLEAGVSTDAQYF.

In this sample, this clonotype turned up a few times. The V and J genes are TRBV10-3 and TRBJ2-5; 14 nucleotides align to TRBD2. Germline CDR1 ENHRY, CDR2 SYGVKD. The CDR3 runs 15 residues. Trimming removed 8 bases from V and 4 bases from J; junction bases left unmatched: 6. This chain's CDR3 is CAIGGLAGVGETQYF. As DNA, the CDR3 is TGTGCCATCGGGGGACTAGCGGGGGTGGGAGAGACCCAGTACTTC.

Notes on this clonotype: A much more abundant neighbour one base away suggests this may be a read error. V gene TRBV7-2 combines with J gene TRBJ2-5, with D tentatively TRBD1 or TRBD2 (7 bases each). Per the germline V gene, CDR1 is SGHTA and CDR2 is FQGNSA. The CDR3 has 15 amino acids. CDR3 sequence: CAGSPGGALQETQYF. The CDR3 DNA follows: TGTGCCGGCAGCCCAGGGGGGGCCCTCCAAGAGACCCAGTACTTC.